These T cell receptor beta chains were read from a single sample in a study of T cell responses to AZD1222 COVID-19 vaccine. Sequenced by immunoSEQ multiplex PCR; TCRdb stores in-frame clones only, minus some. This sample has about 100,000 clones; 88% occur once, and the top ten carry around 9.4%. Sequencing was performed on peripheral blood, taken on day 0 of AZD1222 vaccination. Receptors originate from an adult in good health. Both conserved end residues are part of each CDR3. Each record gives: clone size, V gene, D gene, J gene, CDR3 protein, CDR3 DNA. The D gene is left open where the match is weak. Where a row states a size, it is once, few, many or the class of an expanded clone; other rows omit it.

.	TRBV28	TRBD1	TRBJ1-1	CASSLSGQGTFEAFF	TGTGCCAGCAGTTTGTCTGGACAGGGTACCTTTGAAGCTTTCTTT
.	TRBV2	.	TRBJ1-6	CASGKDRANSPLHF	TGTGCCAGCGGGAAGGACAGAGCTAATTCACCCCTCCACTTT
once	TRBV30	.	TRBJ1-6	CAWSVGRTLDF	TGTGCCTGGAGTGTTGGGCGCACCCTGGACTTT
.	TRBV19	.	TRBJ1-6	CASSIGTSYNSPLHF	TGTGCCAGTAGTATCGGGACCTCCTATAATTCACCCCTCCACTTT
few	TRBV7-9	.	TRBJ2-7	CASTTGGGNHEQYF	TGTGCCAGCACGACAGGTGGTGGGAACCACGAGCAGTACTTC
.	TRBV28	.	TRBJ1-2	CASSWFGRVDGYTF	TGTGCCAGCAGTTGGTTCGGCAGGGTGGATGGCTACACCTTC
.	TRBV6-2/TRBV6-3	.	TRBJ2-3	CASSYTRGDRDTQYF	TGTGCCAGCAGTTACACTAGGGGAGATAGGGATACGCAGTATTTT
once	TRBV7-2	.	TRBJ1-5	CASSARGVGSNQPQHF	TGTGCCAGCAGCGCTAGGGGTGTCGGTAGCAATCAGCCCCAGCATTTT
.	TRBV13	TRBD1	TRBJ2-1	CASSSGTGLREQFF	TGTGCCAGCAGCTCAGGGACAGGGCTCCGTGAGCAGTTCTTC
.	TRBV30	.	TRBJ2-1	CAWTPGPVYNEQFF	TGTGCCTGGACACCGGGACCCGTCTACAATGAGCAGTTCTTC
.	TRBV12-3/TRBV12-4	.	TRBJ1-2	CASSLKGPYGYTF	TGTGCCAGCAGTTTAAAAGGGCCCTATGGCTACACCTTC
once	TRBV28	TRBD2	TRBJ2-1	CASSIAGEPINEQFF	TGTGCCAGCAGTATAGCGGGAGAGCCGATCAATGAGCAGTTCTTC
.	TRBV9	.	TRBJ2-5	CASSVDVYQETQYF	TGTGCCAGCAGCGTCGATGTGTACCAAGAGACCCAGTACTTC
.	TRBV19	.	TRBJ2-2	CASSFEAGGSGELFF	TGTGCCAGTAGTTTCGAGGCAGGGGGGAGCGGGGAGCTGTTTTTT
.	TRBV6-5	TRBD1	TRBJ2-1	CASRTGNYNEQFF	TGTGCCAGCCGGACAGGAAACTACAATGAGCAGTTCTTC
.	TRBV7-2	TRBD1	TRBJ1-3	CASSPRTGRNTIYF	TGTGCCAGCAGCCCCCGGACAGGGAGAAACACCATATATTTT
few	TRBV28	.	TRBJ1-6	CASIKARASIYNSPLHF	TGTGCCAGCATAAAGGCCAGGGCCTCAATTTATAATTCACCCCTTCACTTT
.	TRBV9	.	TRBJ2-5	CASSVGGNKETQYF	TGTGCCAGCAGCGTAGGGGGCAACAAGGAGACCCAGTACTTC
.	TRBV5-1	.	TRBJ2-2	CASSMNTGELFF	TGCGCCAGCAGCATGAACACCGGGGAGCTGTTTTTT
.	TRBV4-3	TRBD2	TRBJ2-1	CASSPGLDNEQFF	TGCGCCAGCAGCCCCGGACTAGACAATGAGCAGTTCTTC
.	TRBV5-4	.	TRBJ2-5	CASSHARFQETQYF	TGTGCCAGCAGCCATGCGCGTTTCCAAGAGACCCAGTACTTC
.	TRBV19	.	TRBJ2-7	CASRDTGRDYEQYF	TGTGCCAGTAGGGACACAGGGAGGGACTACGAGCAGTACTTC
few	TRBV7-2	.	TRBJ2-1	CASSSPLAGEQFF	TGTGCCAGCAGCTCCCCACTAGCAGGTGAGCAGTTCTTC
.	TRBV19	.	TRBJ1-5	CASSIWGNSNQPQHF	TGTGCCAGTAGTATATGGGGGAATAGCAATCAGCCCCAGCATTTT
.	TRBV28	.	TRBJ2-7	CASSLQSGPSSYEQYF	TGTGCCAGCAGTTTACAATCCGGCCCGAGCTCCTACGAGCAGTACTTC
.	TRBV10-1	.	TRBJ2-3	CASSDPGAPTDTQYF	TGCGCCAGCAGTGATCCAGGGGCCCCCACAGATACGCAGTATTTT
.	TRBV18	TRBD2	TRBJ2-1	CASSPRREGLYEQFF	TGTGCCAGCTCACCACGGCGGGAGGGATTATATGAGCAGTTCTTC
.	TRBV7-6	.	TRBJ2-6	CAGLMLGPSGANVLTF	TGTGCCGGCTTGATGCTTGGTCCTTCTGGGGCCAACGTCCTGACTTTC
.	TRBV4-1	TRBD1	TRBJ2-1	CASSDIPGQVSNEQFF	TGCGCCAGCAGTGACATACCTGGACAGGTCTCAAATGAGCAGTTCTTC
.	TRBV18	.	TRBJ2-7	CASSPQKGGEQYF	TGTGCCAGCTCACCACAGAAGGGCGGGGAGCAGTACTTC
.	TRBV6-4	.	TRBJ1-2	CASSRDGYGYTF	TGTGCCAGCAGTCGGGACGGGTATGGCTACACCTTC
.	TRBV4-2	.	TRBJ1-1	CASSPAGGRTEAFF	TGTGCCAGCAGCCCCGCTGGGGGGCGAACTGAAGCTTTCTTT
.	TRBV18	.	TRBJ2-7	CASSLIGDSPTSEQYF	TGTGCCAGCTCACTCATCGGGGACTCGCCTACTTCCGAGCAGTACTTC
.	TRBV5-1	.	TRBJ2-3	CASSSGQVSDTQYF	TGCGCCAGCAGCTCCGGGCAGGTCTCAGATACGCAGTATTTT
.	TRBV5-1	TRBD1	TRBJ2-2	CATGQELNTGELFF	TGCGCCACTGGACAGGAACTGAACACCGGGGAGCTGTTTTTT
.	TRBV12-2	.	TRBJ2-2	CASRPEGAAGGNTGELFF	TGTGCAAGTCGCCCAGAAGGTGCGGCGGGAGGTAACACCGGGGAGCTGTTTTTT
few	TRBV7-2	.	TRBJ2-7	CASSSRTAGPYEQYF	TGTGCCAGCAGCTCCAGGACCGCTGGACCCTACGAGCAGTACTTC
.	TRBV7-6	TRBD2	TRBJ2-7	CASSLVSGGPGEQYF	TGTGCCAGCAGCTTAGTGTCGGGAGGGCCGGGCGAGCAGTACTTC
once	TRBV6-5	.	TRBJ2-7	CASSYSPGTPMYEQYF	TGTGCCAGCAGTTACTCGCCAGGGACACCGATGTACGAGCAGTACTTC
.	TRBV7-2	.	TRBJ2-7	CASSLRGLTYEQYF	TGTGCCAGCAGCCTGAGGGGACTCACCTACGAGCAGTACTTC
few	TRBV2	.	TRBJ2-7	CASSKDRYEQYF	TGTGCCAGCAGTAAGGACAGATACGAGCAGTACTTC
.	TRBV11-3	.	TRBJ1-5	CASSPGLTNQPQHF	TGTGCCAGCAGTCCCGGGCTCACCAATCAGCCCCAGCATTTT
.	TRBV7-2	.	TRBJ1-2	CASSLVAGNYGYTF	TGTGCCAGCAGCTTAGTCGCCGGTAACTATGGCTACACCTTC